These 26 T cell receptor beta chains came from one sample sequenced in a study of spatial heterogeneity in lung cancer. Time point meaning: sample taken at primary tumor resection. TCRdb called the 5' RACE reads again in MiXCR, with one record for every CDR3 protein. The table shows approximately 66,000 distinct CDR3 sequences, with approximately 6.3% occurring only once. The material sequenced was PBMCs, taken at surgery. The source of these receptors is a female donor with early-stage non-small cell lung cancer.

This clonotype was seen a handful of times. J is TRBJ2-1 and V is TRBV5-6; D ambiguous. This CDR3 comprises 11 residues. Germline CDR1 and CDR2: SGHDT and YYEEEE. The ends were cut back, 3 bases at V and 4 bases at J, with 2 bases in the middle. The DNA for the CDR3 is TGTGCCAGCAGCTCTTACAATGAGCAGTTCTTC. Translating it yields CASSSYNEQFF.

The chain has TRBV19 and TRBJ2-3; D not resolved. The CDR3 sequence is 12 residues long. Germline CDR1 reads LNHDA; CDR2 reads SQIVND (reference sequence). Trimming left V 2 bases short and J 5 bases short, with 5 bases between. CDR3 sequence reads: CASSIRQDTQYF. DNA of the CDR3: TGTGCCAGTAGTATACGCCAAGATACGCAGTATTTT.

Only a few counts were recorded for this clonotype. The chain is built from TRBV28 and TRBJ2-7, with D perhaps given as TRBD1 or TRBD2 (5 bases each). There are 17 residues in the CDR3. V lost 4 bases to trimming and J lost 0 bases, with 19 bases between them. The germline gives CDR1 MDHEN, CDR2 SYDVKM. CDR3 protein: CASSSTSGRRSSYEQYV. CDR3 DNA sequence: TGTGCCAGCAGTTCGACCTCGGGACGGAGGAGCTCCTACGAGCAGTACGTC.

The rearrangement uses TRBV20-1 and TRBJ2-5, with D unresolved. Germline V gene sequence: CDR1 DFQATT, CDR2 SNEGSKA (reference sequence). V dropped 6 bases and J dropped 5 bases, with 10 bases sitting between them. The CDR3 loop spans 11 amino acids. The CDR3 is CSASLRETQYF. The CDR3, as DNA: TGCAGTGCCTCCCTCAGGGAGACCCAGTACTTC.

The V and J genes are TRBV11-2 and TRBJ2-3; 9 bases fit TRBD2. The ends lost 7 bases at V and 5 bases at J; junction bases unmatched: 10. This CDR3 is built from 15 residues. The germline V gene encodes CDR1 SGHAT and CDR2 FQNNGV. DNA of the CDR3: TGTGCCAGCACCGCGGGGCGGGGGGGCCAAGATACGCAGTATTTT. Its translation is CASTAGRGGQDTQYF.

The rearrangement uses TRBV4-1 and TRBJ1-1, with 9 bases matching TRBD1. CDR1 MGHRA and CDR2 YSYEKL come from the germline V gene. The CDR3 spans 17 residues. Trimming at V came to 0 bases and at J to 8 bases, leaving 13 bases not matched to a gene. The CDR3 nucleotides are TGCGCCAGCAGCCAAGACCCGGTGGGGACAGGGCTAAGAGAAGCTTTCTTT. Its translation: CASSQDPVGTGLREAFF.

The J gene is TRBJ2-2, the V gene TRBV5-1, with D unclear. There are 14 residues in the CDR3. V was pared by 7 bases and J by 5 bases, with 15 bases between. Germline CDR1 is SGHRS and CDR2 is YFSETQ. The CDR3 reads CASVDSLGTGELFF. The CDR3 region has the DNA TGCGCCAGCGTAGACTCGCTAGGGACCGGGGAGCTGTTTTTT. The variable domain in full, with the rest retrieved from reference TRBV5-1 and TRBJ2-2, is KAGVTQTPRYLIKTRGQQVTLSCSPISGHRSVSWYQQTPGQGLQFLFEYFSETQRNKGNFPGRFSGRQFSNSRSEMNVSTLELGDSALYLCASVDSLGTGELFFGEGSRLTVL.

This clonotype was counted many times. The rearrangement joins TRBV24-1 to TRBJ1-5, with D unclear. The CDR3 is made up of 14 amino acids. V lost 0 bases and J lost 5, with 7 bases in between. CDR1 is KGHDR and CDR2 is SFDVKD in the germline V gene. The CDR3 sequence is CATSDLQGDQPQHF. For the CDR3, the DNA is TGTGCCACCAGTGATTTGCAAGGCGATCAGCCCCAGCATTTT.

This clonotype was recorded a few times. The chain links TRBV6-5 to TRBJ2-7; D unclear. Trimming pared 8 bases from V and 3 bases from J, leaving 5 bases between. CDR3 size: 10 residues. The germline CDR1 and CDR2 sequences are MNHEY and SVGAGI. The CDR3 coding sequence is TGTGCCAGCGGCTACTACGAGCAGTACTTC. It translates to CASGYYEQYF.

In this sample, this clonotype turned up many times. This chain connects TRBV5-4 to TRBJ2-2; D remains unclear. CDR1 and CDR2 (germline): SGHNT, YYREEE (reference sequence). This CDR3 comprises 15 residues. V was shortened by 3 bases and J by 3 bases, with 12 bases between the two germline ends. CDR3 residues: CASSYPGLDTGELFF. CDR3 coding DNA: TGTGCCAGCAGCTATCCGGGCCTGGACACCGGGGAGCTGTTTTTT.

This clonotype has at least ten counts. This chain connects TRBV28 to TRBJ1-3; D is unresolved. V gave up 3 bases and J gave up 0 bases, with 6 bases separating them. There are 14 residues in the CDR3. Germline V gene sequence: CDR1 MDHEN, CDR2 SYDVKM. CDR3 in DNA: TGTGCCAGCAGTTTCGCGATCTCTGGAAACACCATATATTTT. This sequence encodes CASSFAISGNTIYF. Full variable domain (missing parts from reference TRBV28 and TRBJ1-3): DVKVTQSSRYLVKRTGEKVFLECVQDMDHENMFWYRQDPGLGLRLIYFSYDVKMKEKGDIPEGYSVSREKKERFSLILESASTNQTSMYLCASSFAISGNTIYFGEGSWLTVV.

This clonotype was detected ten times or more. The chain joins TRBV6-6 to TRBJ1-6; unclear D gene. The germline V gene encodes CDR1 MNHNY and CDR2 SVGAGI (reference sequence). The V and J ends lost 6 bases and 8 bases respectively, with 5 bases between them. This CDR3 contains 11 residues. CDR3 nucleotides: TGTGCCAGCAGCCGCGATTCACCCCTCCACTTT. As protein: CASSRDSPLHF.

This clonotype has just a few counts. The rearrangement joins TRBV12-3 or TRBV12-4 to TRBJ1-4, with 8 bases matching TRBD1. The V segment lost 6 bases and the J segment 8 bases; nucleotides outside the gene matches: 2. The CDR3 has 12 residues. This CDR3 reads CASRDRGEKLFF. In DNA, the CDR3 is TGTGCCAGCAGAGACAGGGGCGAAAAACTGTTTTTT.

The chain employs TRBV12-3 or TRBV12-4 and TRBJ2-3, with D possibly called TRBD1 or TRBD2 (6 bases each). The V gene lost 7 bases and the J gene lost 1 base, with 15 bases spanning the gap. The CDR3 runs 15 residues. CDR3 protein: CASTMGGLRTDTQYF. CDR3 DNA: TGTGCCAGCACCATGGGGGGCCTTCGCACAGATACGCAGTATTTT.

This clonotype occurred a few times. The V and J genes are TRBV7-3 and TRBJ2-3; TRBD2 matches 8 bases. The CDR3 has 18 amino acids. With 2 bases clipped from V and 3 bases from J, the junction kept 13 bases outside the gene matches. Germline lookup yields CDR1 SGHTA and CDR2 FQGTGA. The CDR3 loop reads CASSLHPGWSGSTDTQYF. The DNA of the CDR3 is TGTGCCAGCAGCTTACACCCCGGGTGGAGCGGGAGTACAGATACGCAGTATTTT.

In this sample, this clonotype turned up many times. The chain uses TRBV16 and TRBJ1-2; a possible D gene is TRBD1 (6 bases). The CDR3 totals 13 residues. Germline assignment: CDR1 KGHSY and CDR2 FQNENV. V lost 0 bases to trimming and J lost 8 bases, with 10 bases between them. Here the CDR3 reads CASSQSEGGGYTF. The CDR3 nucleotides read TGTGCCAGCAGCCAATCCGAAGGGGGAGGCTACACCTTC.

This clonotype was detected ten times or more. The chain is built from TRBV7-2 and TRBJ1-5; possible D gene TRBD1, 5 bases. Germline values: CDR1 SGHTA, CDR2 FQGNSA. The CDR3 is made up of 15 amino acids. The ends were cut back, 1 base at V and 9 bases at J, with 16 bases in the middle. The CDR3 region has the DNA TGTGCCAGCAGCTTAGGACAGACTTCTGGTGGGCCCCAGCATTTT. Translation: CASSLGQTSGGPQHF.

This clonotype occurred many times. The chain combines TRBV5-1 with TRBJ2-5; 8 nucleotides align to TRBD2. This CDR3 is built from 13 residues. The germline gives CDR1 SGHRS, CDR2 YFSETQ. Trimming at V came to 10 bases and at J to 2 bases, leaving 7 bases not matched to a gene. In DNA form, the CDR3 reads TGCGCCTCCAACGCGGGGGGACAAGAGACCCAGTACTTC. Translated: CASNAGGQETQYF.

This clonotype was detected ten times or more. The chain links TRBV6-2 or TRBV6-3 to TRBJ1-1, with D hard to call. Trimming pared 7 bases from V and 1 base from J, leaving 10 bases between. The CDR3 runs to 13 residues. CDR1 and CDR2 (germline): MNHEY, SVGEGT. The chain's CDR3 is CASIYNENTEAFF. CDR3 nucleotides: TGTGCCAGCATTTATAACGAGAACACTGAAGCTTTCTTT.

This clonotype showed up many times. The chain links TRBV5-5 to TRBJ2-2; 7 bases match TRBD2. The CDR3 sequence is 16 residues long. Losses at the gene ends were 1 base for V and 0 bases for J; bases not matched to a gene: 3. Looked up from germline, CDR1 is SGHKS and CDR2 is YYEKEE (reference sequence). Here the CDR3 DNA reads TGTGCCAGCAGCTTGCCTCTAGCGGCGAACACCGGGGAGCTGTTTTTT. Translating gives CASSLPLAANTGELFF.

The chain links TRBV2 to TRBJ2-1; D perhaps matches TRBD2 (5 bases). V lost 0 bases and J 4 bases, leaving 13 bases between the germline ends. CDR3 length: 16 amino acids. Germline CDR1 is SNHLY and CDR2 is FYNNEI. The CDR3 is CASSEASGNPYNEQFF. CDR3 bases: TGTGCCAGCAGTGAAGCCTCGGGAAACCCGTACAATGAGCAGTTCTTC.

This clonotype has at least ten counts. The V and J genes are TRBV24-1 and TRBJ2-3; 7 bases fit TRBD1. The CDR3 is 15 residues long. The V gene end was trimmed by 7 bases and the J gene end by 3 bases; junction bases not matched to a gene: 9. Germline CDR1 KGHDR, CDR2 SFDVKD. In DNA, the CDR3 is TGTGCCACCAGACCTAGGGACAGCGAAACAGATACGCAGTATTTT. Translated, it gives CATRPRDSETDTQYF.

This clonotype was observed many times. The V call is TRBV12-3 or TRBV12-4, the J call TRBJ2-3; 7 nucleotides line up with TRBD2. Losses at the gene ends were 6 bases for V and 6 bases for J; bases not matched to a gene: 9. This CDR3 spans 14 amino acids. DNA of the CDR3: TGTGCCAGCAGCCGAGCGGGACCCACGGATACGCAGTATTTT. Translation: CASSRAGPTDTQYF.

This clonotype was seen a handful of times. This chain links TRBV6-5 with TRBJ2-3; 10 bases fit TRBD1. This CDR3 has 14 amino acids. V dropped 6 bases and J dropped 4; count of bases not matched to a gene: 4. Germline CDR1 MNHEY, CDR2 SVGAGI. The CDR3 DNA follows: TGTGCCAGCAGCATCGGACAGGGGGCAGATACGCAGTATTTT. Translated, it gives CASSIGQGADTQYF.

As for this clonotype: This may be a read error: a much more frequent sequence differs by one nucleotide. It is likely a read error, because the conserved phenylalanine at the end of the CDR3 is missing. V usage is TRBV6-5 and J usage is TRBJ1-6; 9 positions match TRBD1. The CDR3 contains 14 residues. Trimming took 5 bases from V and 6 from J; bases not matched to a gene: 2. In germline, CDR1 is MNHEY, CDR2 SVGAGI. Written as DNA, the CDR3 is TGTGCCAGCAGTGACAGGGGGGGTAATTCACCCCTCCACTTA. Protein: CASSDRGGNSPLHL.

In regard to this clonotype: A read error may explain this, as a much larger clone is one base away. V gene TRBV7-9 combines with J gene TRBJ1-1; D unclear. V was clipped by 1 base and J by 10 bases, with 13 bases between them. The CDR3 extends over 13 amino acids. CDR1 and CDR2 (germline): SEHNR, FQNEAQ (reference sequence). CDR3 nucleotides: TGTGCCAGCAGCTTAGAAGAGAGCTCGAGAGCTTTCTTT. Amino acids: CASSLEESSRAFF.